Presented here are 32 T cell receptor beta chains from one specimen sequenced in a study of blood T cell repertoires in COVID-19. Measured with immunoSEQ multiplex PCR; TCRdb has only the in-frame clones, and not every one. The data show roughly 350,000 clones, with roughly 90% seen just once and less than 20% held by the top ten. The sample consisted of PBMCs or T cells enriched from blood (not recorded which). The receptors derive from a woman aged 25 to 39 who had recovered from COVID-19.

DNA for the CDR3: TGTGCCAGCAGCGGGGACTGGAACACTGAAGCTTTCTTT. The encoded protein is CASSGDWNTEAFF. V usage is TRBV2 and J usage is TRBJ1-1, with D possibly TRBD1 on 5 matching bases. CDR1 is SNHLY, CDR2 FYNNEI, per germline. The CDR3 covers 13 residues. V was shortened by 6 bases and J by 1 base, with 9 bases between the two germline ends.

The CDR3 DNA sequence: TGTGCCAGCAGTGAAAGAGACAACCTTGAAAAACTGTTTTTT. Translation: CASSERDNLEKLFF. The chain combines TRBV2 with TRBJ1-4; unclear D gene. Germline V gene sequence: CDR1 SNHLY, CDR2 FYNNEI. The CDR3 loop spans 14 amino acids. V lost 2 bases to trimming and J lost 7 bases, with 11 bases between them.

The rearrangement joins TRBV6-5 to TRBJ2-7; D not certain. Trimming left V 7 bases short and J 0 bases short, with 13 bases between. This CDR3 is built from 14 residues. Germline-derived CDR1 and CDR2 are MNHEY and SVGAGI. The CDR3 DNA follows: TGTGCCAGCAAGCAACTGAGGAGCTCCTACGAGCAGTACTTC. Translated, it gives CASKQLRSSYEQYF.

The rearrangement uses TRBV7-8 and TRBJ2-3; TRBD2 is a possible D gene (5 bases). The CDR3 has 13 residues. The V gene's germline CDR1 is SGHVS and CDR2 FQNEAQ. CDR3 region: CAAGSGFTDTQYF. CDR3 nucleotide sequence: TGTGCAGCCGGGTCGGGATTCACAGATACGCAGTATTTT.

V gene TRBV11-2 combines with J gene TRBJ2-3; D unclear. Germline CDR1 reads SGHAT; CDR2 reads FQNNGV. The germline V and J ends were trimmed by 5 bases and 1 base, with 13 bases remaining between them. The CDR3 consists of 15 residues. Here the CDR3 reads CASSPTRGRTDTQYF. Here the CDR3 DNA reads TGTGCCAGCAGCCCCACCAGAGGCCGCACAGATACGCAGTATTTT.

This chain uses TRBV27 with TRBJ2-1, with 11 nucleotides matching TRBD2. The V gene end was trimmed by 5 bases and the J gene end by 5 bases; junction bases not matched to a gene: 8. Germline values: CDR1 MNHEY, CDR2 SMNVEV (reference sequence). The CDR3 loop spans 16 amino acids. The CDR3 coding sequence is TGTGCCAGCAGTACTCCGGGACTAGCGGTTGACAATGAGCAGTTCTTC. Translation: CASSTPGLAVDNEQFF.

The genes are TRBV3-1 (or the pseudogene TRBV3-2) and TRBJ1-6; TRBD1 aligns across 10 bases. V shed 3 bases and J 4 bases; nucleotides not matched to a gene: 0. Germline CDR1 reads LGHDT; CDR2 reads YNNKEL (reference sequence). This CDR3 comprises 15 residues. The CDR3 nucleotides read TGTGCCAGCAGCCAGGGACAGGGGTATAATTCACCCCTCCACTTT. Protein product: CASSQGQGYNSPLHF.

The rearrangement uses TRBV28 and TRBJ2-1, with 8 bases aligning to TRBD2. The germline V gene has CDR1 MDHEN and CDR2 SYDVKM. Losses at the gene ends were 3 bases for V and 6 bases for J; bases not matched to a gene: 4. This CDR3 is 14 amino acids long. CDR3 sequence: CASSLSGGTNEQFF. The CDR3 nucleotides are TGTGCCAGCAGTTTGAGCGGGGGAACCAATGAGCAGTTCTTC.

This clone was seen just once. The chain joins TRBV28 to TRBJ1-5; weak D call: TRBD1 (6 bases). Germline-derived CDR1 and CDR2 are MDHEN and SYDVKM. Trimming cost V 6 bases and J 4 bases, with 16 bases left between them. The CDR3 length is 15 residues. This CDR3 is CASRLRDTMNQPQHF. In nucleotides, the CDR3 is TGTGCCAGCAGACTCCGGGACACCATGAATCAGCCCCAGCATTTT.

The J gene is TRBJ1-2, the V gene TRBV30; 9 bases map to TRBD1. Germline values: CDR1 GTSNPN, CDR2 SVGIG (reference sequence). V shed 5 bases, J shed 8 bases, and the junction held 6 bases outside the gene matches. CDR3 length: 12 residues. CDR3 in DNA: TGTGCCTGGGCACGACAGGGGGTAGGCTACACCTTC. Translated, it gives CAWARQGVGYTF.

The chain employs TRBV24-1 and TRBJ2-5; D is ambiguous. This CDR3 spans 14 amino acids. V lost 3 bases, J lost 0 bases, and 7 bases lay in between. The germline V gene has CDR1 KGHDR and CDR2 SFDVKD. CDR3 in DNA: TGTGCCACCAGTGATAGAGCGTACCAAGAGACCCAGTACTTC. This codes for CATSDRAYQETQYF.

The chain joins TRBV11-3 to TRBJ2-5, with 16 bases fitting TRBD2. The CDR3 is 14 amino acids. With V trimmed by 5 bases and J by 10 bases, 4 bases remained unmatched. From germline, CDR1 is SGHNT and CDR2 YENEEA. This CDR3 is CASSMGLAGGFQYF. Written as DNA, the CDR3 is TGTGCCAGCAGCATGGGACTAGCGGGGGGGTTCCAGTACTTC.

V gene TRBV9 combines with J gene TRBJ2-1; 9 bases are shared with TRBD2. This CDR3 has 15 amino acids. Germline V lookup: CDR1 SGDLS, CDR2 YYNGEE. The trim removed 0 bases at V and 5 bases at J, leaving 3 bases unmatched. CDR3 DNA sequence: TGTGCCAGCAGCGTAGTGCGCGGGGGGGACAATGAGCAGTTCTTC. Amino acids: CASSVVRGGDNEQFF.

This sequence joins TRBV27 and TRBJ2-7, with no clear D. V was shortened by 5 bases and J by 0 bases, with 8 bases between the two germline ends. The germline V gene has CDR1 MNHEY and CDR2 SMNVEV (reference sequence). This CDR3 has 13 residues. CDR3 coding DNA: TGTGCCAGCAGTGCCCGGTACTCCTACGAGCAGTACTTC. Encoded protein: CASSARYSYEQYF.

V and J are TRBV28 and TRBJ1-5, with D possibly being TRBD1 (5 bases). Germline assignment: CDR1 MDHEN and CDR2 SYDVKM. The CDR3 contains 13 residues. Trimming cost V 7 bases and J 8 bases, with 15 bases left between them. CDR3 loop: CASNRQTDEPQHF. The CDR3 DNA sequence: TGTGCCAGCAATCGACAGACAGACGAGCCCCAGCATTTT.

V and J are TRBV11-2 and TRBJ2-3, with TRBD2 matching over 8 bases. Per the germline V gene, CDR1 is SGHAT and CDR2 is FQNNGV. J lost 6 bases, V lost 4 bases, and 6 bases had no gene match. CDR3 length: 14 residues. DNA for the CDR3: TGTGCCAGCAGCTCTGGCGGGAGGTGGGATACGCAGTATTTT. This translates into CASSSGGRWDTQYF.

This clone was seen just once. The chain has TRBV11-3 and TRBJ2-7; D perhaps matches TRBD1 (6 bases). The CDR3 runs to 16 residues. The V and J ends lost 0 bases and 0 bases respectively, with 12 bases between them. In germline, CDR1 is SGHNT, CDR2 YENEEA. CDR3 DNA sequence: TGTGCCAGCAGCTTAGATCAGGGACACCTCTCCTACGAGCAGTACTTC. Translating it yields CASSLDQGHLSYEQYF.

The rearrangement joins TRBV11-2 to TRBJ1-1; D unresolved. Germline CDR1 and CDR2: SGHAT and FQNNGV. This CDR3 is built from 14 residues. Trimming shortened V by 1 base and J by 7 bases, and 13 bases separated the two germline ends. The CDR3 DNA is TGTGCCAGCAGCTTAGGCTGGGGAGGGAGTGAAGCTTTCTTT. It translates to CASSLGWGGSEAFF.

This sequence joins TRBV27 and TRBJ1-6; 9 bases align to TRBD1. This CDR3 has 18 amino acids. V was pared by 6 bases and J by 4 bases, with 13 bases of the junction left unmatched. Germline V gene sequence: CDR1 MNHEY, CDR2 SMNVEV (reference sequence). The CDR3: CASSLGQGGRVYNSPLHF. CDR3 bases: TGTGCCAGCAGCCTGGGACAGGGTGGGCGGGTATATAATTCACCCCTCCACTTT.

The V call is TRBV5-1, the J call TRBJ2-2; D is unclear. V lost 0 bases, J lost 0 bases, and 9 bases lay in between. Germline loops: CDR1 SGHRS, CDR2 YFSETQ. This CDR3 region has 16 residues. The chain's CDR3 is CASSLVGGTNTGELFF. In DNA form, the CDR3 reads TGCGCCAGCAGCTTGGTTGGCGGAACGAACACCGGGGAGCTGTTTTTT.

The V gene is TRBV27, the J gene TRBJ1-1; D may be TRBD1 (5 bases). Per the germline V gene, CDR1 is MNHEY and CDR2 is SMNVEV (reference sequence). Trimming removed 4 bases at V and 3 bases at J, with 9 bases between. CDR3 length: 13 amino acids. The CDR3: CASSSNRYTEAFF. The CDR3 DNA reads TGTGCCAGCAGTTCCAACAGGTACACTGAAGCTTTCTTT.

The rearrangement uses TRBV19 and TRBJ2-1, with TRBD2 matching over 11 bases. Losses at the gene ends were 6 bases for V and 0 bases for J; bases not matched to a gene: 10. Germline assignment: CDR1 LNHDA and CDR2 SQIVND (reference sequence). The length of the CDR3 is 18 residues. The CDR3 coding sequence is TGTGCCAGTAGAAGGAAATCGGGACTAGCGGTCTCCTACAATGAGCAGTTCTTC. This codes for CASRRKSGLAVSYNEQFF.

This clone was seen more than once but under ten times. The chain joins TRBV5-4 to TRBJ1-1; possibly TRBD1 for D (6 bases). The germline V gene has CDR1 SGHNT and CDR2 YYREEE (reference sequence). V lost 4 bases and J lost 1, with 8 bases in between. The CDR3 extends over 13 amino acids. The chain's CDR3 is CASSHRENTEAFF. The CDR3 bases are TGTGCCAGCAGCCACAGGGAGAACACTGAAGCTTTCTTT.

V and J are TRBV10-3 and TRBJ1-1; D is unresolved. This CDR3 is built from 13 residues. Germline V CDR1 and CDR2: ENHRY, SYGVKD. The ends were cut back, 2 bases at V and 0 bases at J, with 4 bases in the middle. As DNA, the CDR3 is TGTGCCATCAGTGAGAGAGTGAACACTGAAGCTTTCTTT. The encoded protein is CAISERVNTEAFF.

A single count supports this clone. The chain links TRBV16 to TRBJ2-5; TRBD1 is a possible D gene (6 bases). Trimming removed 0 bases from V and 3 bases from J, with 14 bases in between. The germline V gene has CDR1 KGHSY and CDR2 FQNENV. The CDR3 totals 16 residues. The CDR3 DNA is TGTGCCAGCAGCCAATCTATAGGGACACAAAAAGAGACCCAGTACTTC. Amino acid sequence: CASSQSIGTQKETQYF.

CDR3 loop: CASSVRVGADYGYTF. The CDR3 nucleotides are TGTGCCAGCAGTGTGCGGGTGGGGGCTGACTATGGCTACACCTTC. The chain links TRBV2 to TRBJ1-2; tentatively, D is TRBD1 (6 bases). V was cut by 4 bases and J by 3 bases, with 15 bases left in between. The CDR3 contains 15 residues. CDR1 is SNHLY and CDR2 is FYNNEI in the germline V gene. Complete variable domain (other parts from reference TRBV2 and TRBJ1-2): EPEVTQTPSHQVTQMGQEVILRCVPISNHLYFYWYRQILGQKVEFLVSFYNNEISEKSEIFDDQFSVERPDGSNFTLKIRSTKLEDSAMYFCASSVRVGADYGYTFGSGTRLTVV.

This chain joins TRBV7-3 and TRBJ1-2; D perhaps matches TRBD1 (5 bases). V shed 5 bases and J shed 4 bases, with 14 bases lying between them. The CDR3 is 14 amino acids. CDR1 SGHTA and CDR2 FQGTGA come from the germline V gene. CDR3 in DNA: TGTGCCAGCAGCCTCCAGGGAGGGACCTATGGCTACACCTTC. It translates to CASSLQGGTYGYTF.

The genes are TRBV4-1 and TRBJ1-6; D is possibly TRBD1 (5 bases). The V and J ends lost 1 base and 7 bases respectively, with 17 bases between them. From germline, CDR1 is MGHRA and CDR2 YSYEKL. This CDR3 contains 17 residues. CDR3 coding DNA: TGCGCCAGCAGCCAAGGAGGTAGAGCAGGGTCGAATTCACCCCTCCACTTT. Its translation: CASSQGGRAGSNSPLHF.

The sample holds one count of this clone. The rearrangement links TRBV24-1 to TRBJ1-2; D unclear. CDR1 and CDR2 (germline): KGHDR, SFDVKD. Trimming took off 9 bases at V and 0 bases at J, with 10 bases between the two ends. The CDR3 is made up of 13 amino acids. As DNA, the CDR3 is TGTGCCACCTCGACGGGAGCTAACTATGGCTACACCTTC. This codes for CATSTGANYGYTF.

This CDR3 reads CASSSRTSGIGELFF. CDR3 in DNA: TGTGCCAGCAGCTCTCGGACTAGCGGGATCGGGGAGCTGTTTTTT. The rearrangement uses TRBV11-1 and TRBJ2-2; 12 bases line up with TRBD2. With 4 bases clipped from V and 7 bases from J, the junction kept 4 bases outside the gene matches. The V gene's germline CDR1 is SGHAT and CDR2 FQDESV (reference sequence). The CDR3 has 15 amino acids.

This chain joins TRBV5-1 and TRBJ2-1; 7 nucleotides align to TRBD2. The CDR3 covers 15 residues. Looked up from germline, CDR1 is SGHRS and CDR2 is YFSETQ. J gave up 2 bases and V 0 bases, and 2 bases lay outside the gene matches. CDR3 coding DNA: TGCGCCAGCAGCTTGGAAAGCGGGGCCTACAATGAGCAGTTCTTC. It encodes CASSLESGAYNEQFF.

This rearrangement joins TRBV11-1 to TRBJ2-7; 8 nucleotides agree with TRBD1. J lost 2 bases, V lost 5 bases, and 11 bases had no gene match. The CDR3 loop spans 16 amino acids. Germline CDR1 is SGHAT and CDR2 is FQDESV (reference sequence). The CDR3: CASSPAGTGWTYEQYF. CDR3 DNA: TGTGCCAGCAGCCCTGCTGGGACAGGCTGGACCTACGAGCAGTACTTC.